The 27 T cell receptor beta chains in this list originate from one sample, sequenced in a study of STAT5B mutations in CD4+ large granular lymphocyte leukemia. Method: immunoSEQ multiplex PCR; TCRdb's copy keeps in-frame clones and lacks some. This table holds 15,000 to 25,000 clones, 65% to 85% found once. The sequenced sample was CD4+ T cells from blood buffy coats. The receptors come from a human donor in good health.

This CDR3 is CASSAGISNQPQHF. The DNA for the CDR3 is TGTGCCAGCAGCGCGGGGATCAGCAATCAGCCCCAGCATTTT. This chain links TRBV6-1 with TRBJ1-5; D gene unclear. Germline V lookup: CDR1 MNHNS, CDR2 SASEGT. The V and J ends lost 6 bases and 1 base respectively, with 10 bases between them. CDR3 length: 14 amino acids.

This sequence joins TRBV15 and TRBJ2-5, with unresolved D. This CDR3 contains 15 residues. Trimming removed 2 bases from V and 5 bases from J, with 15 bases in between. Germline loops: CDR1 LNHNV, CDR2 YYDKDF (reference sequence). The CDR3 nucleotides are TGTGCCACCAGCAGACCCGACTCCCGGGTGGAGACCCAGTACTTC. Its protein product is CATSRPDSRVETQYF.

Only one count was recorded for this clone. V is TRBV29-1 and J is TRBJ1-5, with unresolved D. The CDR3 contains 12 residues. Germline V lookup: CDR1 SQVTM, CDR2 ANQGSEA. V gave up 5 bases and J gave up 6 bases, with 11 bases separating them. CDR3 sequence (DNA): TGCAGCGTTCGGCAGGAAGGTCAGCCCCAGCATTTT. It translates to CSVRQEGQPQHF.

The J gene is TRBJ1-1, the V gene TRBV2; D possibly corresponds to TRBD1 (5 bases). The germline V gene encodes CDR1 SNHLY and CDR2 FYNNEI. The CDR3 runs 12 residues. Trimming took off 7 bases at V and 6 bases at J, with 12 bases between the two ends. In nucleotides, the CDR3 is TGTGCCAGCATCACTGGGGCGCCTGAAGCTTTCTTT. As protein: CASITGAPEAFF.

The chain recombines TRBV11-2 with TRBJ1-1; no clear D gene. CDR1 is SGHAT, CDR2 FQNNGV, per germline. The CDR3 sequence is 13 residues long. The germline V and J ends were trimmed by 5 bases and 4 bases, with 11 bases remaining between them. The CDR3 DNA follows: TGTGCCAGCAGCCGAGGAGTCTCCACTGAAGCTTTCTTT. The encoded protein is CASSRGVSTEAFF.

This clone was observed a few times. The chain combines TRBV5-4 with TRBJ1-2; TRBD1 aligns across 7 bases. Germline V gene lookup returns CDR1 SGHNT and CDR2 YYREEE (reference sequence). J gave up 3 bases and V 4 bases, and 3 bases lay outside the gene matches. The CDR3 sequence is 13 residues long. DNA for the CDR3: TGTGCCAGCAGCCCCGACAGGGACTATGGCTACACCTTC. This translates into CASSPDRDYGYTF. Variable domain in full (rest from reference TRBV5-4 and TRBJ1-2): ETGVTQSPTHLIKTRGQQVTLRCSSQSGHNTVSWYQQALGQGPQFIFQYYREEENGRGNFPPRFSGLQFPNYSSELNVNALELDDSALYLCASSPDRDYGYTFGSGTRLTVV.

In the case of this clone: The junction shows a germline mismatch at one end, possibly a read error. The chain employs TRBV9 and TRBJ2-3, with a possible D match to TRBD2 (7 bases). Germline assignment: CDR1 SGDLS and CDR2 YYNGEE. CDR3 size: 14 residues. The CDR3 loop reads CASSEGGRTDTQYF. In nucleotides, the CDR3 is TGTGCTAGCAGCGAGGGGGGGCGCACAGATACGCAGTATTTT.

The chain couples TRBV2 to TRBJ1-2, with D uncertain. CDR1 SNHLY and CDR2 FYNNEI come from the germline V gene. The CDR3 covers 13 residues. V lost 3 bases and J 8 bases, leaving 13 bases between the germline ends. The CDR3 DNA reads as TGTGCCAGCAGTGATTCAGGACGATGGGGCTACACCTTC. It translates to CASSDSGRWGYTF.

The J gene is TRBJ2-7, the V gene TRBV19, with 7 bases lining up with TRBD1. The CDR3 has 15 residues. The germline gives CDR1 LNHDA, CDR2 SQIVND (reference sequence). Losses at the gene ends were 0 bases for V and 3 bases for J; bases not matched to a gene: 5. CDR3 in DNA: TGTGCCAGTAGTATAGATAGGACAGGTGGCTACGAGCAGTACTTC. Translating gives CASSIDRTGGYEQYF.

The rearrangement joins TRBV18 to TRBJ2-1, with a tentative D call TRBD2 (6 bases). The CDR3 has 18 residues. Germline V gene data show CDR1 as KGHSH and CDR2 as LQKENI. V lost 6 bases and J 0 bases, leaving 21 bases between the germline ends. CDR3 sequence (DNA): TGTGCCAGCTCCCCCGGGACTCCCCCCTTAAGCTCCTACAATGAGCAGTTCTTC. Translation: CASSPGTPPLSSYNEQFF. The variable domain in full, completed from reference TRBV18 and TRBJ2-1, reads NAGVMQNPRHLVRRRGQEARLRCSPMKGHSHVYWYRQLPEEGLKFMVYLQKENIIDESGMPKERFSAEFPKEGPSILRIQQVVRGDSAAYFCASSPGTPPLSSYNEQFFGPGTRLTVL.

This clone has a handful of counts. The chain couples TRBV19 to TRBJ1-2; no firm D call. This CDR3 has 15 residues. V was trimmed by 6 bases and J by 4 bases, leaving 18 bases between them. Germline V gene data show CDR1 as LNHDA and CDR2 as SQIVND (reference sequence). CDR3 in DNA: TGTGCCAGTAGCCCAAATCTAGGTCCCTCCTATGGCTACACCTTC. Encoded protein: CASSPNLGPSYGYTF.

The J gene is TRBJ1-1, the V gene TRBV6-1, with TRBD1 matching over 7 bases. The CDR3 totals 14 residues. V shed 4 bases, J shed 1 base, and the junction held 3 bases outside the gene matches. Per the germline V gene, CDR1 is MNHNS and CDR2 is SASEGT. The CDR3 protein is CASSVQGRNTEAFF. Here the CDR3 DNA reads TGTGCCAGCAGTGTACAGGGGCGGAACACTGAAGCTTTCTTT.

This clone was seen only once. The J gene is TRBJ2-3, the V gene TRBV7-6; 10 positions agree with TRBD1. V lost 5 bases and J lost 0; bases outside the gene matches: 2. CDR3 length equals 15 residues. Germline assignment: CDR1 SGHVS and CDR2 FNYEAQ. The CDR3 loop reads CASSGTGASTDTQYF. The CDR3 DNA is TGTGCCAGCAGCGGGACAGGGGCGAGCACAGATACGCAGTATTTT.

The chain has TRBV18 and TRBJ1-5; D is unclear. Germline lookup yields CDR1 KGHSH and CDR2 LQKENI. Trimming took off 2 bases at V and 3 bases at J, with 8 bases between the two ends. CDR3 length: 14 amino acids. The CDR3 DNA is TGTGCCAGCTCACCAGAGAGGTACAATCAGCCCCAGCATTTT. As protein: CASSPERYNQPQHF.

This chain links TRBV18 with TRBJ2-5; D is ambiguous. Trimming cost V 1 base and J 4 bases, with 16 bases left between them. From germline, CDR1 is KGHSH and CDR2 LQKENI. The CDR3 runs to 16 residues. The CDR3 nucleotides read TGTGCCAGCTCACCACGTGCCACCGAGAGGATAGAGACCCAGTACTTC. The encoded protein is CASSPRATERIETQYF.

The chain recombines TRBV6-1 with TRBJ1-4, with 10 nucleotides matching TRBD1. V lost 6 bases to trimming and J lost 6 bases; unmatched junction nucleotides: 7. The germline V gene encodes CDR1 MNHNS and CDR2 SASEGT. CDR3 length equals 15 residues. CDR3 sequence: CASREPGQGYEKLFF. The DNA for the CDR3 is TGTGCCAGCAGAGAACCGGGACAGGGGTATGAAAAACTGTTTTTT.

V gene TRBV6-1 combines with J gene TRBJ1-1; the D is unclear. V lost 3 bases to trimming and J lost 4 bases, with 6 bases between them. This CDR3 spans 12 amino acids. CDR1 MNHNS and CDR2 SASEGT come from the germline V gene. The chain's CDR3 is CASSERVTEAFF. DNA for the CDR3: TGTGCCAGCAGTGAGAGGGTCACTGAAGCTTTCTTT.

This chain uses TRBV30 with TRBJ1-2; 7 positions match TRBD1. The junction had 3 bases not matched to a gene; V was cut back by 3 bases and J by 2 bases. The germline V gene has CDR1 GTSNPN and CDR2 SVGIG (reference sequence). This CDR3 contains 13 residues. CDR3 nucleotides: TGTGCCTGGAGCAGGGGGACCAACTATGGCTACACCTTC. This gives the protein CAWSRGTNYGYTF.

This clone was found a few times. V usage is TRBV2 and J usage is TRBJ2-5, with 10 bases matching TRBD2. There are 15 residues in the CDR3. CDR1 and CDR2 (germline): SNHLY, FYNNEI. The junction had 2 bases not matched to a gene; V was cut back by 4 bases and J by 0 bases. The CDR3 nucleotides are TGTGCCAGCAGTGGGACTAGCGGATACCAAGAGACCCAGTACTTC. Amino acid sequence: CASSGTSGYQETQYF. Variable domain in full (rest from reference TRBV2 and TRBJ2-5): EPEVTQTPSHQVTQMGQEVILRCVPISNHLYFYWYRQILGQKVEFLVSFYNNEISEKSEIFDDQFSVERPDGSNFTLKIRSTKLEDSAMYFCASSGTSGYQETQYFGPGTRLLVL.

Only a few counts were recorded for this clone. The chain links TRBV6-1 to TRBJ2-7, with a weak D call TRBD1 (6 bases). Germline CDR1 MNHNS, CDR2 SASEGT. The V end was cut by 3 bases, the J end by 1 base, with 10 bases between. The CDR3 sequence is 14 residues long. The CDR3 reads CASSDTGRSYEQYF. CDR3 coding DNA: TGTGCCAGCAGTGACACAGGGAGATCCTACGAGCAGTACTTC.

The CDR3 sequence is CASSYRDHFTDTQYF. In DNA, the CDR3 is TGTGCCAGCAGTTACCGTGACCATTTCACAGATACGCAGTATTTT. The chain links TRBV6-6 to TRBJ2-3; D uncertain. Per germline, CDR1 MNHNY and CDR2 SVGAGI (reference sequence). The germline V and J ends were trimmed by 2 bases and 2 bases, with 11 bases remaining between them. The CDR3 loop spans 15 amino acids.

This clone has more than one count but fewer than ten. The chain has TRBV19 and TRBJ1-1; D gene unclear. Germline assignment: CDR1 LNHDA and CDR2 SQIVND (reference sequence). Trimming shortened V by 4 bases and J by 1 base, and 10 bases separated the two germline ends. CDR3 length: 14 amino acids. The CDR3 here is CASSKDGRNTEAFF. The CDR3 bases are TGTGCCAGTAGTAAAGACGGACGGAACACTGAAGCTTTCTTT.

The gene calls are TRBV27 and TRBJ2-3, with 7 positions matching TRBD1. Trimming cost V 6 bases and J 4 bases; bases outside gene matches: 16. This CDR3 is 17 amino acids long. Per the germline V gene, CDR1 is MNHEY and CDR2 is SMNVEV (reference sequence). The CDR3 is CASSRGTGEGSADTQYF. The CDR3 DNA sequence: TGTGCCAGCAGCAGGGGGACGGGTGAGGGCTCAGCAGATACGCAGTATTTT.

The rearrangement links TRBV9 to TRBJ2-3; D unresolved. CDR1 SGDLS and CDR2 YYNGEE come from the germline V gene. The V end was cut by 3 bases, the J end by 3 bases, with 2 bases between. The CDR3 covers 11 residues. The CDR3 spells CASSATDTQYF. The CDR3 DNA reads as TGTGCCAGCAGCGCGACAGATACGCAGTATTTT.

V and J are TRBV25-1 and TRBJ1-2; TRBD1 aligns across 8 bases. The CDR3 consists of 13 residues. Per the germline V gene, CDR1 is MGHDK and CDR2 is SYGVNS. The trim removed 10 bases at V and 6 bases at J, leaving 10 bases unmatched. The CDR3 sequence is CATSRAGGHGYTF. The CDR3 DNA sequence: TGTGCCACCTCCCGTGCAGGGGGCCATGGCTACACCTTC.

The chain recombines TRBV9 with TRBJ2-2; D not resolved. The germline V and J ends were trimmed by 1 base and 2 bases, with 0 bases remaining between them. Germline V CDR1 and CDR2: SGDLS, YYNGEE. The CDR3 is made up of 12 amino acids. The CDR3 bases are TGTGCCAGCAGCGTAAACACCGGGGAGCTGTTTTTT. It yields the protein CASSVNTGELFF.

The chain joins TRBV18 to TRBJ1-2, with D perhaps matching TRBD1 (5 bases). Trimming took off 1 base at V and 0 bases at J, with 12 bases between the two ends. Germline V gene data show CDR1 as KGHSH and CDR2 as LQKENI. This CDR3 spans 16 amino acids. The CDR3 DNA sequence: TGTGCCAGCTCACCACTCGGGGCAGACCCTAACTATGGCTACACCTTC. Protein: CASSPLGADPNYGYTF.